These 5 T cell receptor beta chains were sequenced from one sample in a study of T cell repertoires in ileal Crohn's disease. TCRdb keeps only in-frame clones here, not all; method: immunoSEQ multiplex PCR. The sample lists around 33,000 clones, around four fifths occurring once. Sequenced: ileal tissue. The receptors were sampled from an adult with Crohn's disease.

The chain has TRBV5-1 and TRBJ2-1; 14 nucleotides match TRBD2. CDR3 length equals 15 residues. Trimming took 0 bases from V and 7 from J; bases not matched to a gene: 0. From germline, CDR1 is SGHRS and CDR2 YFSETQ. This chain's CDR3 is CASSLGLAGGNEQFF. CDR3 DNA sequence: TGCGCCAGCAGCTTGGGACTAGCGGGGGGGAATGAGCAGTTCTTC.

The chain is built from TRBV19 and TRBJ2-7; 8 nucleotides match TRBD2. This CDR3 contains 14 residues. With V trimmed by 0 bases and J by 2 bases, 0 bases remained unmatched. Germline V lookup: CDR1 LNHDA, CDR2 SQIVND (reference sequence). As DNA, the CDR3 is TGTGCCAGTAGTATAGACGGGGGGGCCTACGAGCAGTACTTC. Its translation is CASSIDGGAYEQYF.

V and J are TRBV30 and TRBJ1-2; no clear D. Germline CDR1 is GTSNPN and CDR2 is SVGIG (reference sequence). The CDR3 is 12 amino acids. The V end was cut by 3 bases, the J end by 3 bases, with 8 bases between. The CDR3 sequence: CAWSLAYYGYTF. In nucleotides, the CDR3 is TGTGCCTGGAGCTTAGCATACTATGGCTACACCTTC.

The chain is built from TRBV6-1 and TRBJ2-5, with a weak D call TRBD1 (5 bases). V lost 2 bases to trimming and J lost 4 bases, with 11 bases between them. CDR1 and CDR2 (germline): MNHNS, SASEGT. The CDR3 is 14 amino acids. CDR3 in DNA: TGTGCCAGCAGTGAAAGTCAGGGCGGAGAGACCCAGTACTTC. This codes for CASSESQGGETQYF.

The chain has TRBV29-1 and TRBJ1-2, with 8 bases identical to TRBD1. With V trimmed by 5 bases and J by 8 bases, 19 bases remained unmatched. Per the germline V gene, CDR1 is SQVTM and CDR2 is ANQGSEA. The CDR3 is 16 amino acids. The CDR3 DNA follows: TGCAGCGTTCTCCTCTTTGCAGGGGGCGAATCGGAAGGCTACACCTTC. The encoded protein is CSVLLFAGGESEGYTF.